These 25 T cell receptor beta chains were sequenced from one sample in a study of naive and memory T cell subsets. Ligated cDNA underwent four rounds of PCR with nested alpha and beta constant region primers and SP2. MiXCR, run by TCRdb on the UMI-ligation and nested PCR reads, gives a single entry per CDR3 protein. Among around 35,000 distinct CDR3 sequences listed, 11% were seen once. Described treatment: skin biopsy from PPD injection site in Mantoux-positive individual. An oligonucleotide containing a UMI was ligated to the 3' end of TCR cDNA. The sample in question was skin, obtained from a tuberculin skin test site. The receptor source for this set is an adult in good health.

This clonotype has at least ten counts. The V gene is TRBV29-1, the J gene TRBJ2-7; 9 positions agree with TRBD1. J lost 2 bases, V lost 6 bases, and 11 bases had no gene match. The CDR3 spans 15 residues. Looked up from germline, CDR1 is SQVTM and CDR2 is ANQGSEA. The CDR3: CSVKTGTGSTYEQYF. The DNA for the CDR3 is TGCAGCGTCAAGACCGGGACAGGGAGTACCTACGAGCAGTACTTC.

This clonotype was detected ten times or more. The J gene is TRBJ2-7, the V gene TRBV28, with D tentatively TRBD2 (5 bases). This CDR3 comprises 14 residues. Germline-derived CDR1 and CDR2 are MDHEN and SYDVKM. V was trimmed by 3 bases and J by 2 bases, leaving 11 bases between them. CDR3 coding DNA: TGTGCCAGCAGTTTGTCATTCGGGGCCTACGAGCAGTACTTC. It yields the protein CASSLSFGAYEQYF.

This clonotype was seen only a few times. The chain carries TRBV20-1 and TRBJ1-5, with 8 nucleotides matching TRBD1. CDR1 and CDR2 from the germline V gene are DFQATT and SNEGSKA (reference sequence). V trimming: 1 base; J trimming: 4 bases; junction bases outside the gene matches: 3. This CDR3 spans 14 amino acids. The CDR3 coding sequence is TGCAGTGCTAGAGGACAGGGGCCAAATCAGCCCCAGCATTTT. Translated, it gives CSARGQGPNQPQHF.

The chain combines TRBV20-1 with TRBJ1-2, with TRBD1 as a possible D gene (5 bases). CDR3 length: 13 amino acids. The V end lost 3 bases, the J end lost 2 bases, and 10 bases lay between the germline ends. Germline CDR1 DFQATT, CDR2 SNEGSKA (reference sequence). CDR3 residues: CSASGGWNYGYTF. Here the CDR3 DNA reads TGCAGTGCTAGTGGGGGGTGGAACTATGGCTACACCTTC.

Comments on this clonotype: This may be a read error, as it is one base from a much larger clone. The chain uses TRBV9 and TRBJ2-1; 10 bases are a match to TRBD2. CDR1 is SGDLS and CDR2 is YYNGEE in the germline V gene. The CDR3 has 15 amino acids. The CDR3 spells CANSVLAGEGNEQFF. Written as DNA, the CDR3 is TGTGCCAACAGCGTCCTAGCGGGAGAAGGCAATGAGCAGTTCTTC.

V and J are TRBV4-2 and TRBJ2-2; 11 bases match TRBD1. This CDR3 region has 17 residues. Germline values: CDR1 LGHNA, CDR2 YNFKEQ. V lost 3 bases, J lost 3 bases, and 6 bases stayed unmatched. The CDR3 sequence: CASSHARTGGHTGELFF. CDR3 in DNA: TGTGCCAGCAGCCATGCGAGGACAGGGGGCCACACCGGGGAGCTGTTTTTT.

By sample fraction, this clonotype is medium-sized (0.01 to 0.1%). The chain joins TRBV20-1 to TRBJ1-2; 7 bases line up with TRBD1. After removal of 0 bases from V and 0 bases from J, the junction contained 13 bases not matched to a gene. From germline, CDR1 is DFQATT and CDR2 SNEGSKA (reference sequence). The CDR3 runs 18 residues. The CDR3 sequence is CSARDGMGTDQSNYGYTF. The CDR3 bases are TGCAGTGCTAGAGATGGGATGGGGACAGATCAATCTAACTATGGCTACACCTTC.

This clonotype was detected ten times or more. This chain joins TRBV7-2 and TRBJ2-5; D uncertain. V lost 4 bases and J lost 2, with 14 bases in between. This CDR3 region has 15 residues. The germline gives CDR1 SGHTA, CDR2 FQGNSA. CDR3: CASSSYSRRQETQYF. The DNA of the CDR3 is TGTGCCAGCAGCTCCTATAGTCGGAGACAAGAGACCCAGTACTTC. Together with reference TRBV7-2 and TRBJ2-5, the CDR3 gives the full variable domain: GAGVSQSPSNKVTEKGKDVELRCDPISGHTALYWYRQSLGQGLEFLIYFQGNSAPDKSGLPSDRFSAERTGGSVSTLTIQRTQQEDSAVYLCASSSYSRRQETQYFGPGTRLLVL.

J is TRBJ2-3 and V is TRBV2; 7 bases align to TRBD2. Germline trimming cut 8 bases from V and 2 bases from J; bases unmatched to any gene: 13. The germline gives CDR1 SNHLY, CDR2 FYNNEI. CDR3 length equals 16 residues. The CDR3 sequence: CASGGDPTSNTDTQYF. CDR3 nucleotide sequence: TGTGCCAGCGGGGGGGATCCGACTTCGAACACAGATACGCAGTATTTT.

This clonotype has a handful of counts. This chain joins TRBV19 and TRBJ2-5; 11 nucleotides agree with TRBD1. Trimming took 6 bases from V and 2 from J; bases not matched to a gene: 14. The CDR3 sequence is 18 residues long. Germline V gives CDR1 LNHDA, CDR2 SQIVND (reference sequence). CDR3 protein: CASSHQDPGTGGQETQYF. The CDR3 DNA reads TGTGCCAGTAGCCATCAAGACCCCGGGACAGGGGGTCAAGAGACCCAGTACTTC.

This clonotype is medium-sized by share. This chain uses TRBV6-6 with TRBJ2-3, with 7 bases that match TRBD1. Germline values: CDR1 MNHNY, CDR2 SVGAGI (reference sequence). This CDR3 has 15 amino acids. V gave up 4 bases and J gave up 5 bases; unmatched junction bases: 9. The CDR3 bases are TGTGCCAGCAGTTCCCAGACAGGGCAGGGAGATACGCAGTATTTT. Its translation is CASSSQTGQGDTQYF.

At least ten counts were recorded for this clonotype. This sequence joins TRBV20-1 and TRBJ2-6, with 7 bases that match TRBD1. The germline gives CDR1 DFQATT, CDR2 SNEGSKA (reference sequence). The V and J ends lost 5 bases and 0 bases, in that order; junction bases with no gene match: 4. The length of the CDR3 is 15 residues. For the CDR3, the DNA is TGCAGTGCTTGGACAGGCACCTCTGGGGCCAACGTCCTGACTTTC. It specifies CSAWTGTSGANVLTF.

The genes are TRBV3-1 and TRBJ1-2; D is possibly TRBD1 (6 bases). CDR1 and CDR2 (germline): LGHDT, YNNKEL (reference sequence). Trimming took off 4 bases at V and 8 bases at J, with 8 bases between the two ends. This CDR3 is built from 11 residues. The CDR3 DNA sequence: TGTGCCAGCAGCCCAGGACAGGGCTACACCTTC. Residues: CASSPGQGYTF.

The V call is TRBV4-1, the J call TRBJ1-5, with D hard to call. CDR1 and CDR2 (germline): MGHRA, YSYEKL. The CDR3 spans 16 residues. V was pared by 0 bases and J by 6 bases, with 15 bases between. The CDR3 DNA sequence: TGCGCCAGCAGCCAAGATTTAAGTAAGGTTTCTCAGCCCCAGCATTTT. Protein: CASSQDLSKVSQPQHF.

This chain connects TRBV29-1 to TRBJ2-2; 12 bases map to TRBD1. J gave up 6 bases and V 7 bases, and 9 bases lay outside the gene matches. The CDR3 length is 15 residues. The germline V gene encodes CDR1 SQVTM and CDR2 ANQGSEA. CDR3 nucleotide sequence: TGCAGCGCCAGGAGGGGACAGGGGGCATCCGGGGAGCTGTTTTTT. It encodes CSARRGQGASGELFF.

The V and J genes are TRBV20-1 and TRBJ2-7, with D possibly being TRBD1 (6 bases). Germline CDR1 is DFQATT and CDR2 is SNEGSKA (reference sequence). There are 13 residues in the CDR3. The V gene lost 5 bases and the J gene lost 3 bases, with 14 bases spanning the gap. Here the CDR3 DNA reads TGCAGTGCTGCTGGACAGATGATCTACGAGCAGTACTTC. This encodes CSAAGQMIYEQYF.

The chain uses TRBV7-9 and TRBJ2-7, with 9 positions matching TRBD1. Germline V CDR1 and CDR2: SEHNR, FQNEAQ (reference sequence). With V trimmed by 5 bases and J by 6 bases, 2 bases remained unmatched. CDR3 length equals 12 residues. CDR3 loop: CASSRQGGEQYF. CDR3 DNA sequence: TGTGCCAGCAGCAGACAGGGGGGCGAGCAGTACTTC.

The J gene is TRBJ2-1, the V gene TRBV7-9; 7 bases match TRBD1. The V and J ends lost 5 bases and 5 bases, in that order; junction bases with no gene match: 6. Germline lookup yields CDR1 SEHNR and CDR2 FQNEAQ (reference sequence). CDR3 size: 14 residues. This CDR3 reads CASSPLTGNNEQFF. The CDR3 coding sequence is TGTGCCAGCAGCCCCTTGACAGGGAACAATGAGCAGTTCTTC.

V and J are TRBV5-1 and TRBJ1-1, with a tentative D call TRBD1 (5 bases). The CDR3 sequence is 15 residues long. Germline V CDR1 and CDR2: SGHRS, YFSETQ. Trimming left V 0 bases short and J 0 bases short, with 9 bases between. CDR3 in DNA: TGCGCCAGCAGCTTGGGACAGACCATGAACACTGAAGCTTTCTTT. It translates to CASSLGQTMNTEAFF.

The rearrangement links TRBV25-1 to TRBJ2-3; 8 bases are shared with TRBD2. V gave up 5 bases and J gave up 0 bases; unmatched junction bases: 4. The CDR3 extends over 15 amino acids. Germline CDR1 MGHDK, CDR2 SYGVNS. This CDR3 reads CASSLASGSTDTQYF. Written as DNA, the CDR3 is TGTGCCAGCAGTCTTGCTAGCGGGAGCACAGATACGCAGTATTTT.

This clonotype was seen many times. The chain couples TRBV7-3 to TRBJ2-2; D gene unclear. Germline-derived CDR1 and CDR2 are SGHTA and FQGTGA. This CDR3 is built from 14 residues. Trimming took off 6 bases at V and 3 bases at J, with 11 bases between the two ends. The CDR3 is CASRFDPYTGELFF. The CDR3 DNA is TGTGCCAGCAGGTTCGACCCCTACACCGGGGAGCTGTTTTTT.

Many counts were recorded for this clonotype. V gene TRBV9 combines with J gene TRBJ2-7; no clear D gene. The CDR3 runs 16 residues. Germline lookup yields CDR1 SGDLS and CDR2 YYNGEE. Trimming stripped 4 bases from V and 3 bases from J, with 20 bases between. Here the CDR3 DNA reads TGTGCCAGCAGCCCCCATGGGGAAGGAGCCCTCTACGAGCAGTACTTC. Amino acids: CASSPHGEGALYEQYF.

This chain uses TRBV20-1 with TRBJ1-1; the match to TRBD1 covers 8 bases. V shed 0 bases, J shed 3 bases, and the junction held 0 bases outside the gene matches. Germline V CDR1 and CDR2: DFQATT, SNEGSKA (reference sequence). CDR3 length: 13 amino acids. CDR3 nucleotides: TGCAGTGCTAGAGAGACAGGGGACACTGAAGCTTTCTTT. Its translation: CSARETGDTEAFF.

This clonotype was seen at least ten times. The J gene is TRBJ2-1, the V gene TRBV12-3 or TRBV12-4, with TRBD1 identical over 10 bases. CDR3 length: 14 residues. V lost 4 bases, J lost 7 bases, and 4 bases stayed unmatched. The CDR3 DNA reads TGTGCCAGCAGTTGGGACAGGGGTAGGAATGAGCAGTTCTTC. It translates to CASSWDRGRNEQFF.

The CDR3 loop is CASSQWVDEQFF. CDR3 nucleotide sequence: TGTGCCAGCAGTCAATGGGTTGATGAGCAGTTCTTC. The V and J genes are TRBV7-9 and TRBJ2-1, with no clear D. The CDR3 loop spans 12 amino acids. CDR1 and CDR2 from the germline V gene are SEHNR and FQNEAQ (reference sequence). Trimming removed 6 bases from V and 8 bases from J, with 11 bases in between.